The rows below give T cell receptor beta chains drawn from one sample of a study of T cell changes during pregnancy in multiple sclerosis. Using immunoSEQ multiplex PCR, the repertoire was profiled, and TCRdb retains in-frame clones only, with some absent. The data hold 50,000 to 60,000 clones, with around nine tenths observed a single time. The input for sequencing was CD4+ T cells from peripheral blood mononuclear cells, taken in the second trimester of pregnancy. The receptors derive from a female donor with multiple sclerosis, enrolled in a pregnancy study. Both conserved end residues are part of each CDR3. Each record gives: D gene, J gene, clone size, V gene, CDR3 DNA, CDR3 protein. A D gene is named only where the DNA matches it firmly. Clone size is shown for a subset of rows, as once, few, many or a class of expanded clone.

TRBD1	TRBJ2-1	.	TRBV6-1	TGTGCCAGCAGTATTGGGACAGATGGTTCGAATGAGCAGTTCTTC	CASSIGTDGSNEQFF
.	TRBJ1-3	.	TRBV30	TGTGCCTGGAGTCCGTCGGACAGCGCTGGATATTTT	CAWSPSDSAGYF
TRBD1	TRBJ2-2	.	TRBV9	TGTGCCAGCAGCGTCCGGGACAGGGGAACCGGGGAGCTGTTTTTT	CASSVRDRGTGELFF
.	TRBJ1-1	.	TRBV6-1	TGTGCCAGCAGTCTTCAACACGGGGACACTGAAGCTTTCTTT	CASSLQHGDTEAFF
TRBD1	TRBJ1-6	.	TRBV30	TGTGCCTGGAACCTCCAGGGGGCTACCTCCTCACCCCTCCACTTT	CAWNLQGATSSPLHF
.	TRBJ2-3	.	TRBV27	TGTGCCAGCCACCCAGGAAGCACAGATACGCAGTATTTT	CASHPGSTDTQYF
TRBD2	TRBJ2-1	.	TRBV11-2	TGTGCCAGCAGCCAGACTAGCGGGTACAATGAGCAGTTCTTC	CASSQTSGYNEQFF
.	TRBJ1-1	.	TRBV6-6	TGTGCCAGCAGTTACTTACCGGGGGGGGGAACTGAAGCTTTCTTT	CASSYLPGGGTEAFF
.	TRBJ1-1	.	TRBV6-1	TGTGCCAGCAGTGAACAGGGGTTGATGAACACTGAAGCTTTCTTT	CASSEQGLMNTEAFF
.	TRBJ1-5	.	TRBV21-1	TGTGCCAGGCCAGGGAGGGGGGGGGATCAGCCCCAGCATTTT	CARPGRGGDQPQHF
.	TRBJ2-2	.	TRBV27	TGTGCCAGCAGTAATCTAGGCGTCAACACCGGGGAGCTGTTTTTT	CASSNLGVNTGELFF
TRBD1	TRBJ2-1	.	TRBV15	TGTGCCACCAGCAGAGGGGACAGGGGCTCCTACAATGAGCAGTTCTTC	CATSRGDRGSYNEQFF
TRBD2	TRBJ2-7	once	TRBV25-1	TGTGCCAGCGGCGGCCTCCGGGGGGACTCCTACGAGCAGTACTTC	CASGGLRGDSYEQYF
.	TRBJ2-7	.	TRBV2	TGTGCCAGCAGTGTCTCAGGGGCGACCTACGAGCAGTACTTC	CASSVSGATYEQYF
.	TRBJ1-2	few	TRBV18	TGTGCCAGCTCACCCCCGGAACAGATATATGGCTACACCTTC	CASSPPEQIYGYTF
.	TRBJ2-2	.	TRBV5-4	TGTGCCAGCAGCTTGGATAGGGGTGGGGAGCTGTTTTTT	CASSLDRGGELFF
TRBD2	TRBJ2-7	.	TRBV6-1	TGTGCCAGCAGTGCACGGGGGGGTGCTTACGAGCAGTACTTC	CASSARGGAYEQYF
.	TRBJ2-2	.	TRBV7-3	TGTGCCAGCAGTCGGGACTCATACACCGGGGAGCTGTTTTTT	CASSRDSYTGELFF
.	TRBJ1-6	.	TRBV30	TGTGCCTGGAGTAGCGCCCAGAATTCACCCCTCCACTTT	CAWSSAQNSPLHF
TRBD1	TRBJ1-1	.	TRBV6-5	TGTGCCAGCAGCAAAAGACAGGGGGCAAGCACTGAAGCTTTCTTT	CASSKRQGASTEAFF